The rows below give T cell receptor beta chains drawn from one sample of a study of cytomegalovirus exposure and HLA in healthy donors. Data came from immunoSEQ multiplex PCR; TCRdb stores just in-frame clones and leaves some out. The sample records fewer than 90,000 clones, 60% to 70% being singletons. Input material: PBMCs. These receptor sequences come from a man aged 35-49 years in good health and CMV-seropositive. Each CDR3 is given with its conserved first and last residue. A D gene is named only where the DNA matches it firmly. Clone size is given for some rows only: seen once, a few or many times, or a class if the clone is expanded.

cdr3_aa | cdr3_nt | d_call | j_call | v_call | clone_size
CSVADLGTGAEQFF | TGCAGCGTTGCTGATCTCGGGACAGGGGCCGAGCAGTTCTTC | TRBD1 | TRBJ2-1 | TRBV29-1 | .
CASSPGDRGLETQYF | TGTGCCAGCAGCCCCGGGGACAGGGGGCTGGAGACCCAGTACTTC | TRBD1 | TRBJ2-5 | TRBV9 | .
CASSLFQGSAYGYTF | TGTGCCAGCAGCTTGTTCCAGGGGTCGGCCTATGGCTACACCTTC | . | TRBJ1-2 | TRBV5-4 | .
CASHRDSRNYGYTF | TGTGCCAGCCACCGGGACAGCCGAAACTATGGCTACACCTTC | TRBD1 | TRBJ1-2 | TRBV28 | .
CASSLLGLAGEGDGEQFF | TGTGCCAGCAGCTTGCTGGGACTAGCGGGAGAGGGGGACGGGGAGCAGTTCTTC | TRBD2 | TRBJ2-1 | TRBV5-6 | .
CASRRLGGGEKLFF | TGTGCCAGCAGACGACTGGGGGGGGGCGAAAAACTGTTTTTT | . | TRBJ1-4 | TRBV6-5 | .
CASSLDRGPWATPLHF | TGCGCCAGCAGCTTGGACAGGGGCCCCTGGGCAACACCCCTCCACTTT | TRBD1 | TRBJ1-6 | TRBV5-1 | .
CASSLGQTVYAQYF | TGTGCCAGCAGCTTGGGACAGACCGTCTATGCGCAGTATTTT | . | TRBJ2-3 | TRBV5-6 | .
CATSRPGGQASEQYF | TGTGCCACCAGCCGTCCCGGCGGACAGGCGAGCGAGCAGTACTTC | TRBD1 | TRBJ2-7 | TRBV15 | .
CASSIAGQETQYF | TGTGCCAGTAGTATTGCAGGCCAAGAGACCCAGTACTTC | . | TRBJ2-5 | TRBV19 | .
CASSLRPGSPGTEAFF | TGTGCCAGCAGCTTACGCCCTGGGTCCCCGGGGACTGAAGCTTTCTTT | . | TRBJ1-1 | TRBV11-2 | .
CASTRDRSNTGELFF | TGCGCCAGCACTCGGGACAGGTCGAACACCGGGGAGCTGTTTTTT | TRBD1 | TRBJ2-2 | TRBV5-1 | .
CAILKDGLTDTQYF | TGTGCCATCTTAAAAGATGGTCTAACAGATACGCAGTATTTT | . | TRBJ2-3 | TRBV10-3 | .
CASSLVRGEAFF | TGTGCCAGCAGCTTAGTCAGGGGAGAGGCTTTCTTT | . | TRBJ1-1 | TRBV11-2 | few
CASSNTGGSYRYTF | TGCGCCAGCAGCAATACAGGGGGCTCCTATCGCTACACCTTC | TRBD1 | TRBJ1-2 | TRBV5-1 | .
CASSLGTGGRGYTF | TGTGCCAGCAGCCTCGGGACAGGGGGCCGTGGCTACACCTTC | TRBD1 | TRBJ1-2 | TRBV7-8 | once
CAYRGANQPQHF | TGTGCCTACCGCGGCGCCAATCAGCCCCAGCATTTT | . | TRBJ1-5 | TRBV28 | .
CASGLGPGDTGELFF | TGTGCTAGTGGTTTAGGGCCAGGGGACACCGGGGAGCTGTTTTTT | . | TRBJ2-2 | TRBV12-5 | .
CASSATPDSAYGYTF | TGTGCCAGTAGTGCCACCCCCGACAGTGCGTATGGCTACACCTTC | . | TRBJ1-2 | TRBV19 | .
CASSFYGGSGNTIYF | TGTGCTAGCAGCTTCTACGGGGGCTCTGGAAACACCATATATTTT | . | TRBJ1-3 | TRBV5-6 | .
CASSYFQSGDGQYF | TGTGCCAGCAGTTATTTTCAGTCGGGAGATGGGCAGTATTTT | . | TRBJ2-3 | TRBV6-5 | .
CASSFRDSHNEQFF | TGTGCCAGCAGCTTCCGGGACAGCCACAATGAGCAGTTCTTC | TRBD1 | TRBJ2-1 | TRBV5-4 | few
CAWSPHGVGNTIYF | TGTGCCTGGAGCCCCCACGGGGTTGGAAACACCATATATTTT | . | TRBJ1-3 | TRBV30 | .
CASSGQESNTGELFF | TGTGCCAGCAGTGGACAGGAGTCGAACACCGGGGAGCTGTTTTTT | TRBD1 | TRBJ2-2 | TRBV6-5 | .
CASSGDREGNQPQHF | TGTGCCAGCAGCGGGGACAGGGAAGGCAATCAGCCCCAGCATTTT | TRBD1 | TRBJ1-5 | TRBV7-8 | .
CASSRIVSIGDTQYF | TGCGCCAGCAGCCGTATCGTATCCATCGGAGATACGCAGTATTTT | . | TRBJ2-3 | TRBV5-1 | few
CASSYRTGYLDTQYF | TGTGCCAGCAGTTACCGGACAGGGTATCTGGATACGCAGTATTTT | TRBD1 | TRBJ2-3 | TRBV6-5 | .
CASSYGDRDNEKLFF | TGTGCCAGCAGTTACGGGGACAGAGACAATGAAAAACTGTTTTTT | TRBD1 | TRBJ1-4 | TRBV6-5 | .
CASSYGAASNTEAFF | TGTGCCAGCAGTTACGGGGCAGCTTCAAACACTGAAGCTTTCTTT | . | TRBJ1-1 | TRBV6-7 | .
CASSYRQAPYEQYF | TGTGCCAGCAGTTATAGACAGGCCCCCTACGAGCAGTACTTC | . | TRBJ2-7 | TRBV6-5 | once
CASSRTGINYGYTF | TGCGCCAGCAGCCGGACAGGGATCAACTATGGCTACACCTTC | TRBD1 | TRBJ1-2 | TRBV5-1 | once
CASSTGQGFNYGYTF | TGTGCCAGCAGTACCGGACAGGGGTTCAACTATGGCTACACCTTC | TRBD1 | TRBJ1-2 | TRBV6-6 | .
CASSLDREEETQYF | TGTGCCAGCAGTTTGGACAGGGAGGAGGAGACCCAGTACTTC | TRBD1 | TRBJ2-5 | TRBV27 | .
CAIKGGGDQPQHF | TGTGCCATCAAAGGTGGGGGGGATCAGCCCCAGCATTTT | . | TRBJ1-5 | TRBV10-3 | .
CASRLAGTDTQYF | TGTGCCAGTCGACTAGCGGGCACAGATACGCAGTATTTT | TRBD2 | TRBJ2-3 | TRBV19 | .
CAIRSGTGRNQPQHF | TGTGCCATCAGATCCGGGACAGGAAGAAATCAGCCCCAGCATTTT | TRBD1 | TRBJ1-5 | TRBV10-3 | .
CASRGTSGHEQFF | TGTGCCAGCCGCGGGACTTCCGGGCATGAGCAGTTCTTC | . | TRBJ2-1 | TRBV6-6 | .
CASSQHADRAVQPQHF | TGCGCCAGCAGCCAACATGCGGACAGGGCGGTTCAGCCCCAGCATTTT | TRBD1 | TRBJ1-5 | TRBV4-3 | .
CASSEGARYTF | TGTGCCAGCAGCGAGGGGGCTCGCTACACCTTC | TRBD1 | TRBJ1-2 | TRBV11-2 | .
CAWSVVSRRGGGYTF | TGTGCCTGGAGTGTAGTATCCCGGCGGGGGGGTGGCTACACCTTC | . | TRBJ1-2 | TRBV30 | .
CSVEDLAEAFF | TGCAGCGTTGAAGATCTAGCTGAAGCTTTCTTT | . | TRBJ1-1 | TRBV29-1 | .
CASSTRTGGDEQYF | TGCGCCAGCAGCACTAGGACAGGGGGCGACGAGCAGTACTTC | TRBD1 | TRBJ2-7 | TRBV5-1 | .
CATSRDRGPQETQYF | TGTGCCACCAGCAGAGATCGCGGGCCCCAAGAGACCCAGTACTTC | . | TRBJ2-5 | TRBV15 | .